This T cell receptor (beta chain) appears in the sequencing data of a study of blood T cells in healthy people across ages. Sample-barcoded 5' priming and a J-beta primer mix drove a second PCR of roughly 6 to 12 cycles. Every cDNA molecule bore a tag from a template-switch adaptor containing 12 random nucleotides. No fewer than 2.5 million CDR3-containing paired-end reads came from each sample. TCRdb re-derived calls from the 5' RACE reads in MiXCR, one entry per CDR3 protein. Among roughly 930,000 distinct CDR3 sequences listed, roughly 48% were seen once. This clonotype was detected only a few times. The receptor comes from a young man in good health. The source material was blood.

CDR3 amino acids: CASSLVGQPKNTEAFF. The CDR3 nucleotides are TGTGCCAGCAGCTTAGTAGGCCAGCCCAAGAACACTGAAGCTTTCTTT. The genes are TRBV7-2 and TRBJ1-1, with unresolved D. The V end lost 1 base, the J end lost 1 base, and 13 bases lay between the germline ends. The CDR3 has 16 residues. In germline, CDR1 is SGHTA, CDR2 FQGNSA.